Below, 7 T cell receptor beta chains from the same sample are listed, as sequenced in a study of shared clonotypes between healthy human individuals. Naive CD8 cells, CD45RO-negative and positively selected for CCR7, excluded terminally differentiated effector memory CD45RA+ cells. Assay: immunoSEQ multiplex PCR; the TCRdb copy retains only in-frame clones and omits some. The profile shows about 1.9 million clones, 93% of them singletons. Sequenced material: naive CD8+ T cells from PBMCs. These receptors all stem from a man aged 18 to 29 in good health. Some clones in this sample may be carry-over from other donors' samples.

The chain couples TRBV28 to TRBJ2-7; 7 nucleotides align to TRBD2. Trimming took 6 bases from V and 2 from J; bases not matched to a gene: 13. Germline CDR1 is MDHEN and CDR2 is SYDVKM. The CDR3 covers 16 residues. CDR3: CASSLETGGNTYEQYF. DNA for the CDR3: TGTGCCAGCAGCTTGGAGACGGGGGGAAATACCTACGAGCAGTACTTC.

This rearrangement joins TRBV21-1 to TRBJ1-6; the table's TRBD1 call for D was not verified on the DNA. TRBV21-1 constitutes a pseudogene. The CDR3 is made up of 15 amino acids. CDR3 DNA: TGTGCCAGCACCAGGGACAGGGGTACGGATTCACCCCTCCACTTT. This encodes CASTRDRGTDSPLHF.

The chain uses TRBV7-8 and TRBJ2-1; D possibly corresponds to TRBD1 (5 bases). The CDR3 sequence is 12 residues long. CDR1 and CDR2 from the germline V gene are SGHVS and FQNEAQ. V shed 5 bases and J shed 7 bases, with 9 bases lying between them. CDR3 sequence: CASSPDRNEQFF. For the CDR3, the DNA is TGTGCCAGCAGCCCCGACAGAAATGAGCAGTTCTTC.

V usage is TRBV9 and J usage is TRBJ2-2; D is possibly TRBD1 or TRBD2 (5 bases each). The CDR3 has 13 residues. V shed 6 bases and J shed 6 bases, with 12 bases lying between them. Germline assignment: CDR1 SGDLS and CDR2 YYNGEE. The CDR3 region has the DNA TGTGCCAGCACCCCTCGGGACGCCGGGGAGCTGTTTTTT. Translation: CASTPRDAGELFF.

The chain carries TRBV5-6 and TRBJ2-5; possible D gene TRBD2, 5 bases. Trimming shortened V by 4 bases and J by 5 bases, and 21 bases separated the two germline ends. Germline values: CDR1 SGHDT, CDR2 YYEEEE. This CDR3 comprises 16 residues. The CDR3 reads CASSLPGEGFLETQYF. The CDR3 bases are TGTGCCAGCAGCCTCCCCGGTGAGGGCTTCCTGGAGACCCAGTACTTC.

With regard to this clone: It may be a read error: a sequence one base away is much more abundant. The rearrangement uses TRBV21-1 and TRBJ2-7; the table assigns TRBD2, which was not confirmed against the DNA. TRBV21-1 is a documented pseudogene. The CDR3 is 12 residues long. The CDR3 nucleotides read TGTGCCAGCAGGTCGAGCTCCTACGAGCAGTACTTC. Translation: CASRSSSYEQYF.

The rearrangement uses TRBV9 and TRBJ1-4; the match to TRBD1 covers 7 bases. The CDR3 spans 15 residues. Unmatched junction bases numbered 10, after V lost 3 bases and J lost 8 bases. Per the germline V gene, CDR1 is SGDLS and CDR2 is YYNGEE. The CDR3 is CASSAPRTGPEKLFF. The CDR3 coding sequence is TGTGCCAGCAGCGCCCCCCGGACAGGACCGGAAAAACTGTTTTTT. The entire variable domain, with the rest obtained from reference TRBV9 and TRBJ1-4, is as follows: DSGVTQTPKHLITATGQRVTLRCSPRSGDLSVYWYQQSLDQGLQFLIQYYNGEERAKGNILERFSAQQFPDLHSELNLSSLELGDSALYFCASSAPRTGPEKLFFGSGTQLSVL.